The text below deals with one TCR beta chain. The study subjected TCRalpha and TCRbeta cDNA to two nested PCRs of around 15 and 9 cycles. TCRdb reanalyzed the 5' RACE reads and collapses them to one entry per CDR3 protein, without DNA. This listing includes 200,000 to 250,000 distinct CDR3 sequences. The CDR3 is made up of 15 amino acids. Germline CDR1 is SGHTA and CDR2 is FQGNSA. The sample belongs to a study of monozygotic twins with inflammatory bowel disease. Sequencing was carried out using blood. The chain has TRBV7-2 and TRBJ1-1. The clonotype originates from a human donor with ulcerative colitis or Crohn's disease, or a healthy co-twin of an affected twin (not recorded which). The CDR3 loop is CASNPIGGMNTEAFF.